This TCR beta chain was documented in a study of CXCR3-negative and CXCR3-positive naive CD8 T cells (dated by TCRdb to the late 2010s). Concerning the study at large: In total, 110 million to 150 million TRB reads were obtained, corresponding to roughly 1.5 +/- 0.3 million reads per library. Diversity and physicochemical repertoire analyses covered about a dozen donors pooled from two independent experiments. TRBV-TRBJ cluster analysis included naive subsets from a handful of donors and memory cells from 3 donors. General study outcomes and caveats: Surface CD5, linked to self-reactivity in mice, was comparable between naive subsets; TCR interaction strength was therefore also inferred from TRB CDR3 physicochemical properties. Compared with CXCR3-negative naive cells, CXCR3-positive naive cells had TRB CDR3s with higher hydrophobicity (lower Kidera factor 4), lower energy, and higher strength and volume indices. Both naive subsets had comparably high repertoire diversity, while memory CD8+ T cells had much lower repertoire diversity. Because CXCR3 expression was partially decreased after cryopreservation, freshly isolated PBMCs were used for most assays. Naive CXCR3-negative and CXCR3-positive cells from the same donor showed similar TRBV-TRBJ usage, whereas memory cells showed distinct patterns.

TCRdb lists the instrument as NextSeq 550. The Human TCR Profiling Kit (MiLaboratory) was used to prepare UMI-labeled 5' RACE TRB cDNA libraries. The full amount of extracted RNA was used for cDNA synthesis, and the full amount of resulting cDNA was used for PCR amplification. Libraries were prepared in parallel with an identical number of PCR cycles. Concerning the study's data processing: MIGEC and MiXCR extracted about 50,000 +/- 10,000 unique UMI-labeled TRB cDNA molecules per library, requiring at least two reads per UMI. Each library averaged roughly 36,000 +/- 9,600 functional in-frame TRB CDR3 nucleotide clonotypes without stop codons. Diversity metrics, including normalized Shannon-Wiener and Chao1, were computed in VDJtools after downsampling to 5000 UMI-labeled TRB molecules per sample. VDJtools was used to calculate clonotype-size-weighted physicochemical properties of the central five CDR3 residues, namely interaction energy, strength, volume and Kidera factor 4. After TCRdb reprocessed the reads, each CDR3 protein sequence was kept as one row, without DNA. The V and J calls, along with clone size, are taken from TCRdb and not from the paper's own processing. For this sample, the table gives around 63,000 distinct CDR3 sequences. 0.8% of the sample is held by the ten biggest clonotypes.

Each CD8+ T cell subset was flow-sorted in triplicate, with some 300,000 cells per subset placed directly into RLT lysis buffer. To keep memory contaminants out, a stringent definition of naive CD8+ T cells was applied: CD45RO-CCR7+CD27+CD95-. Peripheral blood mononuclear cells were isolated from buffy coats by standard density gradient centrifugation. A FACSAria III was used to flow-sort naive CXCR3-negative and CXCR3-positive CD8+ T cells. An RNeasy Mini Kit was used to extract total RNA from the sorted cells. Concerning this clonotype: No cognate antigen has been identified for it.

In the germline V gene (reference sequence), CDR1 corresponds to DFQATT and CDR2 to SNEGSKA. The CDR3 numbers 14 residues from cysteine through phenylalanine. The record lacks a DNA sequence. The TCR sequence derives from a human donor in good health. Some clones in this sample may be carry-over from other donors' samples. The sample comprised naive CXCR3+ CD8+ T cells from blood. Interpreted using the paper, the cell subset or site label stands for: CD45RO-CCR7+CD27+CD95- naive CD8+ T cells expressing CXCR3 (TNR3+). The sequence is built from TRBV20-1 and TRBJ2-6; there is no DNA to check the TCRdb D call of TRBD1. The CDR3 loop reads CSARPGSGANVLTF.